This entry describes one T cell receptor (beta chain). Its antigen is as yet unknown. One or more pre-ART and two or more post-ART PBMC samples were available from each donor. The data belong to a study of long-term antiretroviral therapy in people with HIV. The CDR3 is 15 amino acids. The V end lost 4 bases, the J end lost 6 bases, and 18 bases lay between the germline ends. Germline CDR1 SGHNT, CDR2 YYREEE (reference sequence). An immunoSEQ assay, version v3.0, was performed at survey level. Here immunoSEQ multiplex PCR was the method, and the copy in TCRdb shows in-frame clones only, minus some. The sample lists some 40,000 clones; approximately 89% were seen once. Regarding the study as a whole: Data on ART adherence, viral resistance or therapy changes were unavailable. Repertoires from HIV showed CDR3 length ranges narrower than those of controls.

The sequences come from unsorted PBMCs, collected 3.1 years after starting antiretroviral therapy. The clonotype comes from a woman aged 45-60 years with HIV. J is TRBJ2-3 and V is TRBV5-4; a weak D match, TRBD1 (6 bases). The CDR3 spells CASSQQGLLTDTQYF. The CDR3 coding sequence is TGTGCCAGCAGCCAGCAGGGGCTCCTCACCGATACGCAGTATTTT.